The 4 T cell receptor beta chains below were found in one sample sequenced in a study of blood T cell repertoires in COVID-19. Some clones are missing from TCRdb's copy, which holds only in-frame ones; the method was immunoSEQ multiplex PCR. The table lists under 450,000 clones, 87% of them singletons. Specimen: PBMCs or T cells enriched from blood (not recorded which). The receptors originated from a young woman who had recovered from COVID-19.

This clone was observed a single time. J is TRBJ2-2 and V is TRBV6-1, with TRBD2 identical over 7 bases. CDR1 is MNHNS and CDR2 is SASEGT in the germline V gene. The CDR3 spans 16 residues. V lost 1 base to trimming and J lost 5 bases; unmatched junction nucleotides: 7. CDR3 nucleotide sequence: TGTGCCAGCAGTGAAGTCCTACTAGCGAGTACCGGGGAGCTGTTTTTT. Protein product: CASSEVLLASTGELFF.

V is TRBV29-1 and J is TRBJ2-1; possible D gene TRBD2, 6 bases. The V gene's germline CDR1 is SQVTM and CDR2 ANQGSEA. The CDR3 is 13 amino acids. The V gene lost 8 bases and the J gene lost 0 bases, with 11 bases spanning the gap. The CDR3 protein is CSIVTSSYNEQFF. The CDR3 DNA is TGCAGCATAGTGACTAGCTCCTACAATGAGCAGTTCTTC.

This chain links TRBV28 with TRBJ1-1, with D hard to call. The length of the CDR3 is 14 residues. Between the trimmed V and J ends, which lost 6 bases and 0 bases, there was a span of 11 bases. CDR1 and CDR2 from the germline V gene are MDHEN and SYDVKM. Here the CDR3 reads CASSRRQMNTEAFF. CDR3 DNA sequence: TGTGCCAGCAGCCGGCGGCAGATGAACACTGAAGCTTTCTTT.

CDR3 DNA sequence: TGTGCCAGCAGGACTACAGGGCATCTAGGCTACACCTTC. Amino acids: CASRTTGHLGYTF. The chain employs TRBV12-3 or TRBV12-4 and TRBJ1-2, with a possible D match to TRBD1 (6 bases). The CDR3 is made up of 13 amino acids. V lost 6 bases and J 8 bases, leaving 16 bases between the germline ends.